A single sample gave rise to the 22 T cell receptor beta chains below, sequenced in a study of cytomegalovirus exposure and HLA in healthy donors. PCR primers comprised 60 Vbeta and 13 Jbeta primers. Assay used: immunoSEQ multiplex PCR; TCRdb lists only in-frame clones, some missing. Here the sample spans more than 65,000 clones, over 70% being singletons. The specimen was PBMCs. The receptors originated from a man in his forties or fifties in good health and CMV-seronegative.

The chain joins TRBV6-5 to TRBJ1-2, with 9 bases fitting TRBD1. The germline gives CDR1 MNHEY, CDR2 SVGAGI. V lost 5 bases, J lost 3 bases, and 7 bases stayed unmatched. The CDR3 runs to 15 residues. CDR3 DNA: TGTGCCAGCAGTAAAACAGGGGGCGCCTACTATGGCTACACCTTC. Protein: CASSKTGGAYYGYTF.

The CDR3 region has the DNA TGTGCCAGCAGTTATCAGGGTTTAAAGACCCAGTACTTC. As protein: CASSYQGLKTQYF. The gene calls are TRBV27 and TRBJ2-5; possible D gene TRBD1, 5 bases. V lost 4 bases to trimming and J lost 6 bases, with 12 bases between them. From germline, CDR1 is MNHEY and CDR2 SMNVEV (reference sequence). The CDR3 contains 13 residues.

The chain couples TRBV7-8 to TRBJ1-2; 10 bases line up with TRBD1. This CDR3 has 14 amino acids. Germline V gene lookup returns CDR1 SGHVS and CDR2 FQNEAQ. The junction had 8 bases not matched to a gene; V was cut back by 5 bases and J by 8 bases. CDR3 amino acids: CASSLTGTGVGYTF. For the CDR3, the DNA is TGTGCCAGCAGCCTAACCGGGACAGGGGTCGGCTACACCTTC.

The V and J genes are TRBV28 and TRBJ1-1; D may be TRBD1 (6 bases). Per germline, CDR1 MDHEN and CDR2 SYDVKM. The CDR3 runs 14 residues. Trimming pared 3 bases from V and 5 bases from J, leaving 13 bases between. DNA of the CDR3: TGTGCCAGCAGTTTCCGGCAGGGGTTAACTGAAGCTTTCTTT. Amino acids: CASSFRQGLTEAFF.

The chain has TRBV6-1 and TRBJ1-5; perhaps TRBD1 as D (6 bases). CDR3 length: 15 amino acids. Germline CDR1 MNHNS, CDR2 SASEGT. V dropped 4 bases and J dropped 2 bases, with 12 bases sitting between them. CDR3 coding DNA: TGTGCCAGCAGTGCCGACGCAGGGGGCAATCAGCCCCAGCATTTT. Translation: CASSADAGGNQPQHF.

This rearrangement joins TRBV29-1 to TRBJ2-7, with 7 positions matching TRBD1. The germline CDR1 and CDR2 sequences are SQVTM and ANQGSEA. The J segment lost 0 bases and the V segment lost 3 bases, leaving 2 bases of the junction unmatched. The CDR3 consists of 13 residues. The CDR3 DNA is TGCAGCGTTGACCGGGACAGCTCCTACGAGCAGTACTTC. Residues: CSVDRDSSYEQYF.

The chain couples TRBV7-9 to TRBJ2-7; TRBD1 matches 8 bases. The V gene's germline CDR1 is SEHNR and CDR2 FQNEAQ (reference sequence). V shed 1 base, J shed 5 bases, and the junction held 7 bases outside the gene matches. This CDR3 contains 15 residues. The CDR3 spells CASSLGSQGANEQYF. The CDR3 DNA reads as TGTGCCAGCAGCTTAGGATCTCAGGGGGCAAACGAGCAGTACTTC.

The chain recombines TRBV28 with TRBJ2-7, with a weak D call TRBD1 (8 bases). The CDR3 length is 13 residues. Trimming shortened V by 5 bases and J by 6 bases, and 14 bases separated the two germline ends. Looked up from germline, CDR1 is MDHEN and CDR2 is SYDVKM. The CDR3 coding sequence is TGTGCCAGCAGTCCGGACAGGGAGGGCGAGCAGTACTTC. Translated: CASSPDREGEQYF.

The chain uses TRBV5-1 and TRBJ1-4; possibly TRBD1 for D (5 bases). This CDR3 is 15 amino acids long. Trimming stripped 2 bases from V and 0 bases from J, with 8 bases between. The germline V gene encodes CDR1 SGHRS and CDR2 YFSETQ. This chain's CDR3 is CASSLTGSTNEKLFF. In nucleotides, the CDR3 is TGCGCCAGCAGCTTAACAGGATCAACTAATGAAAAACTGTTTTTT. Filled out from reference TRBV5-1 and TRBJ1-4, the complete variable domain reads KAGVTQTPRYLIKTRGQQVTLSCSPISGHRSVSWYQQTPGQGLQFLFEYFSETQRNKGNFPGRFSGRQFSNSRSEMNVSTLELGDSALYLCASSLTGSTNEKLFFGSGTQLSVL.

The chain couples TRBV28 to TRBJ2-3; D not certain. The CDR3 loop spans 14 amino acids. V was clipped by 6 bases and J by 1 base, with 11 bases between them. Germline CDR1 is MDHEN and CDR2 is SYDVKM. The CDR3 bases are TGTGCCAGCAGCTTTCTGTCCGGCACAGATACGCAGTATTTT. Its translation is CASSFLSGTDTQYF.

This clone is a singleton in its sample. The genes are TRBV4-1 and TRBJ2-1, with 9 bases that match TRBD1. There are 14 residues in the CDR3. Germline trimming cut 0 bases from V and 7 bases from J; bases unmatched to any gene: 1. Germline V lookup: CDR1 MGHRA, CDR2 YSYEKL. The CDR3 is CASSQETGGNEQFF. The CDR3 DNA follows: TGCGCCAGCAGCCAAGAGACAGGGGGTAATGAGCAGTTCTTC.

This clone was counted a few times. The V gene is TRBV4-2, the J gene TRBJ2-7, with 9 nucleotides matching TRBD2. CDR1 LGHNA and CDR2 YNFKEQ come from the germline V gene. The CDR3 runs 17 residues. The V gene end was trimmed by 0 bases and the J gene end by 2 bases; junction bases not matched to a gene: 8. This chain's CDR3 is CASSQDRKRGAAYEQYF. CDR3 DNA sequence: TGTGCCAGCAGCCAAGATAGGAAGCGGGGGGCCGCCTACGAGCAGTACTTC.

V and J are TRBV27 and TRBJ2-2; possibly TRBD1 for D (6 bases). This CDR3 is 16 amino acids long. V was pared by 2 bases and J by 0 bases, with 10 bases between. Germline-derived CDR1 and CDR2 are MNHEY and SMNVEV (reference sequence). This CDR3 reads CASSLRTAPNTGELFF. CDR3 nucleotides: TGTGCCAGCAGTTTAAGGACAGCCCCGAACACCGGGGAGCTGTTTTTT.

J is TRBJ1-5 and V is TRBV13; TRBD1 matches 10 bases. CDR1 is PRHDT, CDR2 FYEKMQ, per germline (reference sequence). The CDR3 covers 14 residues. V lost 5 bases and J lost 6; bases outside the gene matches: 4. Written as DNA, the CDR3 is TGTGCCAGCAGCCTGGGACAGGGGCGTCAGCCCCAGCATTTT. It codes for CASSLGQGRQPQHF.

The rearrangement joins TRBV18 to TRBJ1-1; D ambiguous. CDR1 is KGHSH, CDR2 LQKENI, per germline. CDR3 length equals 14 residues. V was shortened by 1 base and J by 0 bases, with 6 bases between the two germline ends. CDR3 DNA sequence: TGTGCCAGCTCACCACGGCAGGTGAACACTGAAGCTTTCTTT. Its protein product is CASSPRQVNTEAFF.

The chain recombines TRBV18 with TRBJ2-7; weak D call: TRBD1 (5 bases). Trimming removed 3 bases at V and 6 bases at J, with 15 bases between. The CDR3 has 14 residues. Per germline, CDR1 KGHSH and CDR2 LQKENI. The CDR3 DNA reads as TGTGCCAGCTCACCCCCAGGGCAGGGCCGCGAGCAGTACTTC. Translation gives CASSPPGQGREQYF.

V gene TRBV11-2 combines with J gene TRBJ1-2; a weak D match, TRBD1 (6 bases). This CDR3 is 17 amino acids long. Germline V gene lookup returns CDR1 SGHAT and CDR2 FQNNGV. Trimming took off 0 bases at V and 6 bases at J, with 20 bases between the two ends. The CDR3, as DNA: TGTGCCAGCAGCTTAGACCCGAGACCCTCGGGGGGCGATGGCTACACCTTC. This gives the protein CASSLDPRPSGGDGYTF.

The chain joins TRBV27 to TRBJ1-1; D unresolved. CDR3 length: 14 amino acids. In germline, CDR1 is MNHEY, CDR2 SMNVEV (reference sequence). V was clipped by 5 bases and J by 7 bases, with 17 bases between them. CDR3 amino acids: CASSAIAGSSEAFF. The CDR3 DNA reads TGTGCCAGCAGTGCAATTGCCGGGTCGAGTGAAGCTTTCTTT.

Here the CDR3 reads CASSPEGTSLREQFF. The CDR3 region has the DNA TGCGCCAGCAGCCCAGAGGGGACTTCCCTTAGGGAGCAGTTCTTC. The V call is TRBV5-1, the J call TRBJ2-1; possibly TRBD2 for D (6 bases). The V end was cut by 4 bases, the J end by 10 bases, with 21 bases between. The germline V gene has CDR1 SGHRS and CDR2 YFSETQ. The CDR3 has 15 residues.

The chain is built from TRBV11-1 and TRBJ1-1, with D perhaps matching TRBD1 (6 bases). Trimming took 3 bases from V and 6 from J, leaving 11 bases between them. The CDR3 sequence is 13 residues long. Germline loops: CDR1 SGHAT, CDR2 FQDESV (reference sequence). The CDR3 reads CASSFSGVPEAFF. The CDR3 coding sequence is TGTGCCAGCAGCTTCTCAGGGGTCCCTGAAGCTTTCTTT.

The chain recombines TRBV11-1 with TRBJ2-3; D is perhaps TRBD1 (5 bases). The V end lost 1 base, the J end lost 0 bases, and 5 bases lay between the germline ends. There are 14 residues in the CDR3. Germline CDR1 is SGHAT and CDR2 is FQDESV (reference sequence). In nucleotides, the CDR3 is TGTGCCAGCAGCTTAGGGGGCAGCACAGATACGCAGTATTTT. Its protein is CASSLGGSTDTQYF.

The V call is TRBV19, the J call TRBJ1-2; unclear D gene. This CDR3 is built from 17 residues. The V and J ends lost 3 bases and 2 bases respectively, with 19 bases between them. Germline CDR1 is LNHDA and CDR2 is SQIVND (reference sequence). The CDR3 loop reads CASSMVRQVSGNYGYTF. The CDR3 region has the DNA TGTGCCAGTAGTATGGTTCGGCAGGTATCTGGGAACTATGGCTACACCTTC. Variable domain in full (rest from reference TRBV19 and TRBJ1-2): DGGITQSPKYLFRKEGQNVTLSCEQNLNHDAMYWYRQDPGQGLRLIYYSQIVNDFQKGDIAEGYSVSREKKESFPLTVTSAQKNPTAFYLCASSMVRQVSGNYGYTFGSGTRLTVV.